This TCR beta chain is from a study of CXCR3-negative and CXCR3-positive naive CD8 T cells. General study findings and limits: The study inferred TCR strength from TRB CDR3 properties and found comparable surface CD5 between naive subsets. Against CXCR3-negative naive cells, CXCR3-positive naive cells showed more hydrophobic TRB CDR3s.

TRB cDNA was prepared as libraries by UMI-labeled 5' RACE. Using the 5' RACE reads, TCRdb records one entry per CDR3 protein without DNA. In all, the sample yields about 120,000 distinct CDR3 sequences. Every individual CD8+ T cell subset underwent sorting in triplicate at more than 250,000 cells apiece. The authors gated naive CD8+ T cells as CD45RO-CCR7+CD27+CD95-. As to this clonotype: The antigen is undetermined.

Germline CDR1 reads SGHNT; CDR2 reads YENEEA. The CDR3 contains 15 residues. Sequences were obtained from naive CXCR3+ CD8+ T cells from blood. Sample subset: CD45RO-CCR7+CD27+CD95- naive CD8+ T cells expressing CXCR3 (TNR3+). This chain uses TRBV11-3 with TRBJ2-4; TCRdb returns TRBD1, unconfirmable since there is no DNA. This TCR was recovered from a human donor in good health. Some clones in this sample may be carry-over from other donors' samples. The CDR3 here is CASSSPGERADIQYF.